A single sample is the source of the 16 T cell receptor beta chains below, sequenced in a study of shared clonotypes between healthy human individuals. The assay was immunoSEQ multiplex PCR, and TCRdb's table has in-frame clones only and misses some. The table lists a few million clones, approximately 95% of them singletons, with about 0.37% in the top ten. Sequencing used naive CD4+ T cells from PBMCs. Stated subset: CD45RA+ positively selected. The receptors originated from a young man in good health. Some clones in this sample may be carry-over from other donors' samples.

V and J are TRBV5-1 and TRBJ1-4; 8 bases line up with TRBD1. The CDR3 loop spans 16 amino acids. Unmatched junction bases numbered 13, after V lost 5 bases and J lost 7 bases. Germline CDR1 reads SGHRS; CDR2 reads YFSETQ. For the CDR3, the DNA is TGCGCCAGCAGTTTAGGGACAGGACGTTTTGGTGAAAAACTGTTTTTT. Protein sequence: CASSLGTGRFGEKLFF.

CDR3 sequence: CASSLAGQGRNTIYF. DNA of the CDR3: TGTGCCAGCAGCTTGGCCGGACAGGGAAGAAACACCATATATTTT. The rearrangement links TRBV5-4 to TRBJ1-3; TRBD1 matches at 8 bases. After removal of 0 bases from V and 5 bases from J, the junction contained 4 bases not matched to a gene. From germline, CDR1 is SGHNT and CDR2 YYREEE (reference sequence). This CDR3 has 15 amino acids.

The chain employs TRBV7-3 and TRBJ1-2; a weak D match, TRBD1 (5 bases). The CDR3 has 13 residues. Germline CDR1 reads SGHTA; CDR2 reads FQGTGA. V was pared by 4 bases and J by 8 bases, with 14 bases between. The CDR3 region is CASSWMGGAGYTF. CDR3 bases: TGTGCCAGCAGCTGGATGGGGGGAGCGGGCTACACCTTC. Looking up the rest from reference TRBV7-3 and TRBJ1-2 gives the full variable domain: GAGVSQTPSNKVTEKGKYVELRCDPISGHTALYWYRQSLGQGPEFLIYFQGTGAADDSGLPNDRFFAVRPEGSVSTLKIQRTERGDSAVYLCASSWMGGAGYTFGSGTRLTVV.

The chain joins TRBV6-7 to TRBJ2-7, with 8 nucleotides matching TRBD1. TRBV6-7 is an ORF for which the function is uncertain. The CDR3 is 12 amino acids. The V gene end was trimmed by 8 bases and the J gene end by 2 bases; junction bases not matched to a gene: 2. CDR3 protein: CASETGAYEQYF. The CDR3 nucleotides are TGTGCCAGCGAGACAGGGGCCTACGAGCAGTACTTC.

The genes are TRBV28 and TRBJ2-7; TRBD2 aligns across 15 bases. This CDR3 comprises 17 residues. Losses at the gene ends were 5 bases for V and 2 bases for J; bases not matched to a gene: 7. Germline V gives CDR1 MDHEN, CDR2 SYDVKM. The CDR3 here is CASSTGLAGGLTYEQYF. CDR3 coding DNA: TGTGCCAGCAGTACGGGACTAGCGGGAGGCTTAACCTACGAGCAGTACTTC.

V and J are TRBV7-3 and TRBJ2-7, with D perhaps TRBD1 or TRBD2 (5 bases each). Trimming pared 5 bases from V and 7 bases from J, leaving 18 bases between. Germline CDR1 and CDR2: SGHTA and FQGTGA. The CDR3 runs to 14 residues. The DNA of the CDR3 is TGTGCCAGCAGCACGAAGGGACCTCTTACGGAGCAGTACTTC. Amino acids: CASSTKGPLTEQYF.

This clone was seen more than once but under ten times. The rearrangement uses TRBV10-3 and TRBJ1-1, with D maybe TRBD1 (6 bases). Deletions cut 2 bases from V and 5 bases from J, with 12 bases between. The CDR3 spans 14 residues. Germline V CDR1 and CDR2: ENHRY, SYGVKD. The CDR3 DNA reads TGTGCCATCAGTGAGATACAGGGTTTGACTGAAGCTTTCTTT. Encoded protein: CAISEIQGLTEAFF.

This sequence joins TRBV25-1 and TRBJ2-1; 8 bases agree with TRBD1. The CDR3 is 15 residues long. The junction had 12 bases not matched to a gene; V was cut back by 5 bases and J by 9 bases. Per the germline V gene, CDR1 is MGHDK and CDR2 is SYGVNS. CDR3 coding DNA: TGTGCCAGCAGTTCGGACAGGGAGAAGGTTGGTGAGCAGTTCTTC. Residues: CASSSDREKVGEQFF.

CDR3 sequence: CASSPRGRGSNQPQHF. Written as DNA, the CDR3 is TGTGCCAGCTCCCCCAGGGGCAGGGGTAGCAATCAGCCCCAGCATTTT. This chain links TRBV28 with TRBJ1-5; the D gene is possibly TRBD1 (6 bases). The germline V and J ends were trimmed by 8 bases and 0 bases, with 17 bases remaining between them. Per germline, CDR1 MDHEN and CDR2 SYDVKM. The CDR3 has 16 amino acids.

The rearrangement uses TRBV10-3 and TRBJ2-4; D is uncertain. CDR3 length: 13 amino acids. Per germline, CDR1 ENHRY and CDR2 SYGVKD. Between the trimmed V and J ends, which lost 0 bases and 7 bases, there was a span of 7 bases. The CDR3 loop reads CAISESIGNIQYF. The CDR3 nucleotides are TGTGCCATCAGTGAGTCGATCGGTAACATTCAGTACTTC.

This clone was seen just once. The chain uses TRBV28 and TRBJ1-1; 7 positions agree with TRBD1. The CDR3 extends over 16 amino acids. From germline, CDR1 is MDHEN and CDR2 SYDVKM. Trimming cost V 5 bases and J 0 bases; bases outside gene matches: 9. CDR3 loop: CASSKGQNYMNTEAFF. The CDR3, as DNA: TGTGCCAGCAGTAAGGGACAGAATTACATGAACACTGAAGCTTTCTTT.

The chain links TRBV4-2 to TRBJ2-3; tentative D call: TRBD2 (7 bases). Between the trimmed V and J ends, which lost 1 base and 4 bases, there was a span of 12 bases. The CDR3 consists of 15 residues. Germline V lookup: CDR1 LGHNA, CDR2 YNFKEQ. The CDR3 sequence is CASSQGMGGPDTQYF. DNA for the CDR3: TGTGCCAGCAGCCAAGGTATGGGGGGGCCAGATACGCAGTATTTT.

The chain joins TRBV18 to TRBJ1-4; TRBD1 is a possible D gene (6 bases). Germline V CDR1 and CDR2: KGHSH, LQKENI. V shed 5 bases and J shed 3 bases, with 10 bases lying between them. The CDR3 loop spans 14 amino acids. CDR3 sequence: CASSAGTSNEKLFF. As DNA, the CDR3 is TGTGCCAGCTCAGCCGGGACATCTAATGAAAAACTGTTTTTT.

Remarks on this clone: The sample carries other DNA sequences with the same CDR3. The J gene is TRBJ2-7, the V gene TRBV6-6; a possible D gene is TRBD1 (6 bases). The CDR3 sequence is 14 residues long. V was cut by 2 bases and J by 2 bases, with 10 bases left in between. Germline lookup yields CDR1 MNHNY and CDR2 SVGAGI (reference sequence). CDR3 sequence: CASSYTQGPYEQYF. The CDR3 DNA reads TGTGCCAGCAGTTACACACAGGGACCCTACGAGCAGTACTTC.

The chain employs TRBV7-2 and TRBJ2-4; 7 nucleotides line up with TRBD1. The V gene end was trimmed by 2 bases and the J gene end by 8 bases; junction bases not matched to a gene: 12. Germline loops: CDR1 SGHTA, CDR2 FQGNSA. This CDR3 has 16 amino acids. The CDR3 nucleotides are TGTGCCAGCAGCTTAACGGGGCTAGGGGGCGCTTACATTCAGTACTTC. Translation gives CASSLTGLGGAYIQYF.

The rearrangement uses TRBV5-1 and TRBJ2-6; D possibly matches TRBD1 or TRBD2 (5 bases each). The V end was cut by 4 bases, the J end by 1 base, with 12 bases between. The CDR3 has 16 amino acids. Germline lookup yields CDR1 SGHRS and CDR2 YFSETQ. This CDR3 is CASSAPGLSGANVLTF. The CDR3 bases are TGCGCCAGCAGCGCCCCGGGGCTGTCTGGGGCCAACGTCCTGACTTTC.